Sequencing of this T cell receptor beta chain was carried out in a study of T cells in Graves' hyperthyroidism and ophthalmopathy. About this clonotype: What it recognizes is unknown.

Study-level points and caveats: Blood also held most thyroid clonotypes expanded beyond 0.001.

Regions amplified from RNA transcripts were the TCR beta CDR3 regions. RT-PCR in the first round (using the HTBI primer set) targeted the TCR CDR3. TCRdb re-called the multiplex PCR reads through MiXCR, storing one row per CDR3 protein. The sample holds about 500,000 distinct CDR3 sequences, around 14% seen once. For Graves' hyperthyroidism to be stable, ophthalmopathy could not progress within 18 months. Hyperthyroidism had been newly diagnosed in patients aged 18 to 65, and its duration was under 2 months. Germline CDR1 reads SGHRS; CDR2 reads YFSETQ. The CDR3 runs 12 residues. The V gene lost 7 bases and the J gene lost 1 base, with 8 bases spanning the gap.

This TCR derives from a woman between 18 and 29 years old with Graves' hyperthyroidism. The J gene is TRBJ1-2, the V gene TRBV5-1; D remains ambiguous. The sequenced sample was blood. CDR3 nucleotides: TGCGCCAGCGCCCAGGATAACTATGGCTACACCTTC. Translated: CASAQDNYGYTF.